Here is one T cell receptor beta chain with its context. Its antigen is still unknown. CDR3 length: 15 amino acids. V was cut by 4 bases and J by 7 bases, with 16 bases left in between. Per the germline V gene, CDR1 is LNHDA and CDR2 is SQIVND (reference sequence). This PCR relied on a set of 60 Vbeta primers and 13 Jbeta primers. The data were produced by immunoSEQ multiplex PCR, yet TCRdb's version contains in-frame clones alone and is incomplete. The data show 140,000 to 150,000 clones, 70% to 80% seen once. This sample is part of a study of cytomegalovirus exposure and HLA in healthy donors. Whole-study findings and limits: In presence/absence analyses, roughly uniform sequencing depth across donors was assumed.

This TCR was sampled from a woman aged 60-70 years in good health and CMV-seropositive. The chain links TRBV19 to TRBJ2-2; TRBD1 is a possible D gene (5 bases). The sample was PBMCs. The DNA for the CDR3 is TGTGCCAGTAGTACACCCCGGCAGGGCCACGGGGAGCTGTTTTTT. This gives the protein CASSTPRQGHGELFF.